One and the same sample provided the 21 T cell receptor beta chains below, sequenced in a study of regulatory T cells in long-lasting Graves disease. Documented time point: newly diagnosed GD, antithyroid drugs for less than 3 months. RNA from PBMCs was the source of the TCR library. Investigators prepared the TCR beta libraries by applying iRepertoire HTBI primers and Arm-PCR of CDR3 regions. TCRdb called the multiplex PCR reads again in MiXCR, with one record for every CDR3 protein. This sample has about 220,000 distinct CDR3 sequences, with 15% to 20% found just once. A further study also used this sample, focusing on T cells in Graves' hyperthyroidism and ophthalmopathy.

The input for sequencing was peripheral blood mononuclear cells (PBMCs), taken at new diagnosis, from a patient treated with antithyroid drugs. The receptors here all came from a woman aged 25 to 45 with Graves disease.

V gene TRBV5-8 combines with J gene TRBJ2-2, with 9 bases identical to TRBD1. This CDR3 has 15 residues. Germline V gene lookup returns CDR1 SGHTS and CDR2 YDEGEE. The trim removed 0 bases at V and 4 bases at J, leaving 1 base unmatched. The CDR3 DNA follows: TGTGCCAGCAGCTTGGGGGACAGGGCCACCGGGGAGCTGTTTTTT. Its translation: CASSLGDRATGELFF.

The V call is TRBV11-2, the J call TRBJ2-7; either TRBD1 or TRBD2 may fit D (5 bases each). The CDR3 sequence is 15 residues long. Per the germline V gene, CDR1 is SGHAT and CDR2 is FQNNGV. The V and J ends lost 5 bases and 7 bases respectively, with 21 bases between them. Here the CDR3 DNA reads TGTGCCAGCAGCCCCAGGCGAGGCAGAGGGGATGAGCAGTACTTC. Its translation: CASSPRRGRGDEQYF.

This clonotype occurred once. This likely came from a read error, as a far larger clone is one base away. This chain links TRBV3-1 with TRBJ2-1; 8 nucleotides match TRBD1. V gave up 2 bases and J gave up 10 bases; unmatched junction bases: 16. The CDR3 contains 17 residues. CDR1 LGHDT and CDR2 YNNKEL come from the germline V gene (reference sequence). The DNA for the CDR3 is TGTGCCAGCAGCCAACGATTTTCCTCCGGGACAGGCTACGAGCAGTTCTTC. This encodes CASSQRFSSGTGYEQFF.

There are many counts of this clonotype. One end of the junction does not line up with germline, which may come from a read error. This chain uses TRBV28 with TRBJ1-4; 7 positions match TRBD1. The CDR3 runs to 14 residues. Looked up from germline, CDR1 is MDHEN and CDR2 is SYDVKM. CDR3 loop: CASGLGGGSKKLFF. The DNA for the CDR3 is TGTGCCAGCGGTTTAGGAGGGGGCTCAAAAAAACTGTTTTTT.

This clonotype was detected a few times. J is TRBJ2-3 and V is TRBV7-8; TRBD2 matches 14 bases. The CDR3 runs 18 residues. Germline V gene sequence: CDR1 SGHVS, CDR2 FQNEAQ. V lost 6 bases, J lost 2 bases, and 10 bases stayed unmatched. For the CDR3, the DNA is TGTGCCAGCAGGCCGGGACTAGCGGGGGAAGATTACACAGATACGCAGTATTTT. It specifies CASRPGLAGEDYTDTQYF. The full variable domain, rest sourced from reference TRBV7-8 and TRBJ2-3, is GAGVSQSPRYKVAKRGQDVALRCDPISGHVSLFWYQQALGQGPEFLTYFQNEAQLDKSGLPSDRFFAERPEGSVSTLKIQRTQQEDSAVYLCASRPGLAGEDYTDTQYFGPGTRLTVL.

Relative to its sample, this clonotype is medium-sized. The chain carries TRBV12-3 or TRBV12-4 and TRBJ1-6; no firm D call. V gave up 4 bases and J gave up 7 bases, with 8 bases separating them. The CDR3 loop spans 13 amino acids. DNA of the CDR3: TGTGCCAGCAGTTACGGGAAGAATTCACCCCTCCACTTT. This codes for CASSYGKNSPLHF.

Here the CDR3 DNA reads TGTGCCAGCGCTGAGACCGGGACAGGGAGACAAGAGACCCAGTACTTC. Its protein product is CASAETGTGRQETQYF. The chain is built from TRBV2 and TRBJ2-5, with 9 bases fitting TRBD1. CDR3 length equals 16 residues. Germline V CDR1 and CDR2: SNHLY, FYNNEI. The J segment lost 2 bases and the V segment lost 8 bases, leaving 12 bases of the junction unmatched.

This clonotype was seen repeatedly, ten times or more. Relative to the germline gene, one junction end is altered; a read error may explain this. The chain uses TRBV2 and TRBJ2-7; TRBD1 aligns across 12 bases. Germline CDR1 is SNHLY and CDR2 is FYNNEI. There are 14 residues in the CDR3. CDR3 in amino acids: CASSPRDRGREQYF. CDR3 in DNA: TGCGCCAGCAGCCCCCGGGACAGGGGGCGCGAGCAGTACTTC.

V and J are TRBV19 and TRBJ1-4; D is perhaps TRBD1 (5 bases). Trimming pared 7 bases from V and 10 bases from J, leaving 16 bases between. This CDR3 comprises 13 residues. Germline V CDR1 and CDR2: LNHDA, SQIVND (reference sequence). The CDR3 protein is CASTGAGRGKLFF. DNA of the CDR3: TGTGCCAGTACTGGGGCAGGTCGGGGAAAACTGTTTTTT.

This clonotype was observed many times. The J gene is TRBJ1-5, the V gene TRBV2; D gene uncertain. CDR3 length: 12 residues. Germline values: CDR1 SNHLY, CDR2 FYNNEI. V shed 6 bases and J shed 4 bases, with 7 bases lying between them. CDR3 DNA: TGTGCCAGCAGCCGCCCGAATCAGCCCCAGCATTTT. As protein: CASSRPNQPQHF.

This clonotype was recorded at least ten times. The CDR3 coding sequence is TGCAGTGCTAGAATAATAGGATTTACGGGCAATGAGCAGTTCTTC. The encoded protein is CSARIIGFTGNEQFF. The genes are TRBV20-1 and TRBJ2-1; D not resolved. In germline, CDR1 is DFQATT, CDR2 SNEGSKA (reference sequence). V lost 2 bases and J 6 bases, leaving 17 bases between the germline ends. The CDR3 has 15 residues.

The sample holds many counts of this clonotype. V and J are TRBV5-1 and TRBJ2-3; 8 bases line up with TRBD2. V was clipped by 4 bases and J by 2 bases; unmatched bases: 6. The CDR3 contains 15 residues. Germline V gene lookup returns CDR1 SGHRS and CDR2 YFSETQ. The CDR3 reads CASSQSGRYTDTQYF. CDR3 in DNA: TGCGCCAGCAGCCAAAGCGGGAGATACACAGATACGCAGTATTTT. Supplemented by reference TRBV5-1 and TRBJ2-3, the full variable domain reads KAGVTQTPRYLIKTRGQQVTLSCSPISGHRSVSWYQQTPGQGLQFLFEYFSETQRNKGNFPGRFSGRQFSNSRSEMNVSTLELGDSALYLCASSQSGRYTDTQYFGPGTRLTVL.

This clonotype has only a few counts. The rearrangement uses TRBV9 and TRBJ2-3; 7 nucleotides align to TRBD2. The V segment lost 0 bases and the J segment 1 base; nucleotides outside the gene matches: 5. The CDR3 has 16 amino acids. The germline V gene has CDR1 SGDLS and CDR2 YYNGEE. The CDR3 region has the DNA TGTGCCAGCAGCGTAGGTGGGAGGGTCGGCACAGATACGCAGTATTTT. It yields the protein CASSVGGRVGTDTQYF.

This clonotype was detected many times. The rearrangement joins TRBV20-1 to TRBJ2-7; 8 bases are shared with TRBD1. CDR3 size: 14 residues. In germline, CDR1 is DFQATT, CDR2 SNEGSKA (reference sequence). Trimming at V came to 7 bases and at J to 0 bases, leaving 8 bases not matched to a gene. This CDR3 is CSGTGTGYSYEQYF. The CDR3 DNA follows: TGCAGTGGGACCGGGACAGGATACTCCTACGAGCAGTACTTC.

This clonotype was seen ten or more times. This sequence joins TRBV4-1 and TRBJ1-5; 10 bases line up with TRBD1. The germline V gene has CDR1 MGHRA and CDR2 YSYEKL. The CDR3 extends over 16 amino acids. Trimming removed 3 bases from V and 4 bases from J; junction bases left unmatched: 6. CDR3 nucleotide sequence: TGCGCCAGCAGCCAGGGACAGGGGATAGGGAATCAGCCCCAGCATTTT. Protein product: CASSQGQGIGNQPQHF.

This clonotype has at least ten counts. The chain has TRBV12-3 or TRBV12-4 and TRBJ2-5, with TRBD2 identical over 9 bases. CDR3 length: 14 residues. Trimming removed 8 bases from V and 5 bases from J; junction bases left unmatched: 9. The CDR3 DNA sequence: TGTGCCAGCCTTCGGGCGGGAGGGCCGGAGACCCAGTACTTC. It is translated as CASLRAGGPETQYF.

In its sample, this clonotype was seen many times. This chain links TRBV18 with TRBJ1-1; D unclear. From germline, CDR1 is KGHSH and CDR2 LQKENI. CDR3 length: 14 residues. The V gene lost 4 bases and the J gene lost 1 base, with 10 bases spanning the gap. CDR3 loop: CASSHVNSNTEAFF. The DNA of the CDR3 is TGTGCCAGCTCACACGTGAATTCGAACACTGAAGCTTTCTTT.

This clonotype came up many times. The CDR3 sequence: CASSQDLLYGYTF. CDR3 nucleotide sequence: TGTGCCAGCAGCCAAGATCTCCTCTATGGCTACACCTTC. The rearrangement joins TRBV3-1 to TRBJ1-2; the D is unclear. Between the trimmed V and J ends, which lost 0 bases and 4 bases, there was a span of 6 bases. CDR3 length equals 13 residues. In germline, CDR1 is LGHDT, CDR2 YNNKEL (reference sequence).

This chain links TRBV12-3 or TRBV12-4 with TRBJ2-1, with D perhaps TRBD2 (5 bases). Trimming removed 4 bases at V and 0 bases at J, with 10 bases between. CDR3 size: 15 residues. In nucleotides, the CDR3 is TGTGCCAGCAGTTCCACTAGGGTCTCCTACAATGAGCAGTTCTTC. Protein sequence: CASSSTRVSYNEQFF.

V usage is TRBV9 and J usage is TRBJ1-5, with D maybe TRBD1 (5 bases). The V gene's germline CDR1 is SGDLS and CDR2 YYNGEE. V gave up 4 bases and J gave up 7 bases, with 12 bases separating them. This CDR3 is 13 amino acids long. The CDR3 spells CASSPNGGQPQHF. DNA of the CDR3: TGTGCCAGCAGCCCCAACGGGGGACAGCCCCAGCATTTT.

This chain uses TRBV6-2 or TRBV6-3 with TRBJ2-3; no reliable D call. Per germline, CDR1 MNHEY and CDR2 SVGEGT. The CDR3 totals 13 residues. Trimming cost V 8 bases and J 0 bases, with 9 bases left between them. In DNA form, the CDR3 reads TGTGCCAGCGGTGGTTATAGCACAGATACGCAGTATTTT. This translates into CASGGYSTDTQYF.